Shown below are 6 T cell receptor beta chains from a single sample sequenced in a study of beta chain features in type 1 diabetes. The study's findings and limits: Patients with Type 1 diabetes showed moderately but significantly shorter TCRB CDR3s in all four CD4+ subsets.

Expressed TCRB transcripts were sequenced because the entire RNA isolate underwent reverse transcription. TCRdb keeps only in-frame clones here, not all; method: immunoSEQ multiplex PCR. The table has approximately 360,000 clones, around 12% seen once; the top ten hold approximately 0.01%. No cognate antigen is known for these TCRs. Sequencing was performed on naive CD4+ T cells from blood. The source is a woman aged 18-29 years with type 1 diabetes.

CDR3 loop: CASSLPSVTGANVLTF. CDR3 nucleotide sequence: TGTGCCAGCAGTTTACCCTCGGTCACTGGGGCCAACGTCCTGACTTTC. V usage is TRBV27 and J usage is TRBJ2-6; D ambiguous. V gave up 2 bases and J gave up 2 bases, with 10 bases separating them. Per the germline V gene, CDR1 is MNHEY and CDR2 is SMNVEV (reference sequence). This CDR3 comprises 16 residues.

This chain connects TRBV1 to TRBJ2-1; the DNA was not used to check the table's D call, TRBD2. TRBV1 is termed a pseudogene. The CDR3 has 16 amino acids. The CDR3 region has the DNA TGCACCAGCAGCCTAAACCCCTTCCCCCGGTACAATGAGCAGTTCTTC. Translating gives CTSSLNPFPRYNEQFF.

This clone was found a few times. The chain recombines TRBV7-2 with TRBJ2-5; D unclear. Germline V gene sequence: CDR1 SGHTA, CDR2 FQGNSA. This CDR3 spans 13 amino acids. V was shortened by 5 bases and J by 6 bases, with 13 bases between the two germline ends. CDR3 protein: CASSAPEIKTQYF. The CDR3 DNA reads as TGTGCCAGCAGCGCCCCTGAGATCAAGACCCAGTACTTC.

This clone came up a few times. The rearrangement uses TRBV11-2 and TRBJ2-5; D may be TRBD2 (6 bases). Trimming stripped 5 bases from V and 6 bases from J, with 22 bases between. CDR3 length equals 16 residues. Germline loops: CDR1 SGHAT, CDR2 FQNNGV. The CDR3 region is CASSDSPGTDLKTQYF. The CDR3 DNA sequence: TGTGCCAGCAGCGACAGTCCCGGGACTGACTTGAAGACCCAGTACTTC.

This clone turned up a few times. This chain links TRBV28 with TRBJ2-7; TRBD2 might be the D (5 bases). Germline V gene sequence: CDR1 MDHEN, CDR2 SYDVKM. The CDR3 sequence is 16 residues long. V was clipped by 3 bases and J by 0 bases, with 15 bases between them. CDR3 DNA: TGTGCCAGCAGTTTGGTCTCGCGGAGGAGCTCCTACGAGCAGTACTTC. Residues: CASSLVSRRSSYEQYF.

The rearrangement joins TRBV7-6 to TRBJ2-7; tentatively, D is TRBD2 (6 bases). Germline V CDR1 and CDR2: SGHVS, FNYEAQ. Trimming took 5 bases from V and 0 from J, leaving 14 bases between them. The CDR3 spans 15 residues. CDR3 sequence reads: CASSAQGGNSYEQYF. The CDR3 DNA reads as TGTGCCAGCAGCGCCCAGGGCGGGAACTCCTACGAGCAGTACTTC.